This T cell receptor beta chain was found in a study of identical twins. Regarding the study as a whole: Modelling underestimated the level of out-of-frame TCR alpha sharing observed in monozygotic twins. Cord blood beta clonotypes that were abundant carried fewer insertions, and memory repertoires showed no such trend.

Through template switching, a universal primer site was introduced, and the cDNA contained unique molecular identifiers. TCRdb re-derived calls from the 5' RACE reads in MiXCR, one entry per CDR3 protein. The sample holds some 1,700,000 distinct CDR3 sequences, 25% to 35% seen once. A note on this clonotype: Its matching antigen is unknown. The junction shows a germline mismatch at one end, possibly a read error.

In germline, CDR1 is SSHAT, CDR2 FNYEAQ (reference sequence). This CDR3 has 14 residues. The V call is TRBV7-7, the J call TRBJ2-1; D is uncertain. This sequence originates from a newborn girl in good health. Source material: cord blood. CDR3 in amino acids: CASSLGETAKTQFF. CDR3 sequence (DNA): TGTGCTAGCAGCTTAGGCGAGACCGCTAAGACCCAGTTCTTC.